The T cell receptor (beta chain) described here comes from a study of blood T cell repertoires in COVID-19. Profiled with immunoSEQ multiplex PCR; TCRdb holds only in-frame clones, not every one. Of 220,000 or so clones detected, about four fifths appear once; the ten largest clones hold roughly 3%. The ends lost 4 bases at V and 8 bases at J; junction bases unmatched: 6. The CDR3 contains 15 residues. Material for sequencing was peripheral blood. The rearrangement joins TRBV5-3 to TRBJ1-6, with TRBD1 identical over 10 bases. TRBV5-3 is noted as an ORF with a role that remains uncertain. The sequence was obtained from a woman aged 25 to 39 who had recovered from COVID-19. The DNA of the CDR3 is TGTGCCAGAAGCCCCGGGACAGGGGCTGATTCACCCCTCCACTTT. Translated, it gives CARSPGTGADSPLHF.